These 4 T cell receptor beta chains were sequenced from one sample in a study of early stage breast cancer tumors. Some clones are missing from TCRdb's copy, which holds only in-frame ones; the method was immunoSEQ multiplex PCR. Of tens of thousands of clones in the sample, around 80% were seen once. The sequencing input was blood. The receptors derive from a person aged 40 to 49 with breast cancer.

J is TRBJ2-7 and V is TRBV5-1; 9 bases are a match to TRBD2. The CDR3 has 14 residues. Germline assignment: CDR1 SGHRS and CDR2 YFSETQ. V lost 0 bases, J lost 2 bases, and 0 bases stayed unmatched. Here the CDR3 reads CASSLGTSAYEQYF. The CDR3 nucleotides are TGCGCCAGCAGCTTGGGGACTAGCGCCTACGAGCAGTACTTC.

V usage is TRBV18 and J usage is TRBJ1-5; 11 bases line up with TRBD1. This CDR3 is built from 15 residues. From germline, CDR1 is KGHSH and CDR2 LQKENI. J gave up 4 bases and V 3 bases, and 2 bases lay outside the gene matches. CDR3 DNA sequence: TGTGCCAGCTCACCGGGGACAGGGGGAAATCAGCCCCAGCATTTT. Translation: CASSPGTGGNQPQHF.

This rearrangement joins TRBV7-2 to TRBJ2-7, with 7 bases aligning to TRBD2. The CDR3 contains 15 residues. The J segment lost 5 bases and the V segment lost 1 base, leaving 8 bases of the junction unmatched. The germline V gene has CDR1 SGHTA and CDR2 FQGNSA. The CDR3, as DNA: TGTGCCAGCAGCTTAGGTAGCGGGCCTGGGAACGAGCAGTACTTC. This translates into CASSLGSGPGNEQYF.

The sample holds a few counts of this clone. The junction does not match germline at one end; this may be a read error. The V and J genes are TRBV5-4 and TRBJ2-3; 10 bases match TRBD2. Germline CDR1 SGHNT, CDR2 YYREEE (reference sequence). The CDR3 has 16 residues. The CDR3 is CASSQVGLADTDTQYF. The CDR3 region has the DNA TGCGCCAGCAGCCAGGTTGGACTAGCGGACACAGATACGCAGTATTTT.